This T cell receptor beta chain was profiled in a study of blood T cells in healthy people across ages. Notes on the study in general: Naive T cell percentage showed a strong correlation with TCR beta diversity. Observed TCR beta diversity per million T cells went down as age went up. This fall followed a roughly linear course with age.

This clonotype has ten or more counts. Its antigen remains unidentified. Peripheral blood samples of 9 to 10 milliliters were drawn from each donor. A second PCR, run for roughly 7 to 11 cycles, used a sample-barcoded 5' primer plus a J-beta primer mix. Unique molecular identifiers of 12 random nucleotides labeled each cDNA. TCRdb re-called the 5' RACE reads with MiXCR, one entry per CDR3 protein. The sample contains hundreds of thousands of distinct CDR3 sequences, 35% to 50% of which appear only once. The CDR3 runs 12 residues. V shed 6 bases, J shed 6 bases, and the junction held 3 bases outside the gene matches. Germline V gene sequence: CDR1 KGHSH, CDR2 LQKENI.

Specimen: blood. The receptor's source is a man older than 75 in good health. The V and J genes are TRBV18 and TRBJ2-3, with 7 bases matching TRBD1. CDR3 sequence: CASSKTGDTQYF. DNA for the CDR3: TGTGCCAGCTCGAAGACAGGGGATACGCAGTATTTT. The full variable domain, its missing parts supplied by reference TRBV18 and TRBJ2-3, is NAGVMQNPRHLVRRRGQEARLRCSPMKGHSHVYWYRQLPEEGLKFMVYLQKENIIDESGMPKERFSAEFPKEGPSILRIQQVVRGDSAAYFCASSKTGDTQYFGPGTRLTVL.